The 7 T cell receptor beta chains below all came from one sample that was sequenced in a study of early T cells in non-severe SARS-CoV-2 infection. From the 5' RACE reads, TCRdb called clonotypes with MiXCR, one entry per CDR3 protein. The repertoire holds tens of thousands of distinct CDR3 sequences, with 9% to 15% as singletons. Sequencing input: whole blood. These receptors were taken from an adult who was a healthcare worker with PCR-confirmed SARS-CoV-2 infection or an uninfected control (not recorded which).

By share of the sample, this clonotype is medium-sized. CDR3 loop: CSARGLAGYNEQFF. The CDR3 nucleotides read TGCAGTGCTAGGGGACTAGCGGGTTACAATGAGCAGTTCTTC. The chain links TRBV20-1 to TRBJ2-1; 12 bases line up with TRBD2. The CDR3 runs to 14 residues. Germline assignment: CDR1 DFQATT and CDR2 SNEGSKA (reference sequence). The trim removed 3 bases at V and 4 bases at J, leaving 1 base unmatched.

Ten or more counts support this clonotype. J is TRBJ2-2 and V is TRBV28; 14 bases map to TRBD2. Trimming at V came to 7 bases and at J to 7 bases, leaving 26 bases not matched to a gene. Germline CDR1 is MDHEN and CDR2 is SYDVKM. The CDR3 is 22 residues long. Here the CDR3 DNA reads TGTGCCAGCACCTCGATCCAACTTACAGGGGGCCCGACTAGCGGGAGGGTCGGGGAGCTGTTTTTT. It is translated as CASTSIQLTGGPTSGRVGELFF.

This clonotype was found a few times. The chain has TRBV19 and TRBJ2-7, with 7 bases fitting TRBD1. This CDR3 is built from 14 residues. Trimming cost V 7 bases and J 2 bases; bases outside gene matches: 8. Germline V lookup: CDR1 LNHDA, CDR2 SQIVND (reference sequence). CDR3 amino acids: CASNNGDRAYEQYF. The CDR3 DNA reads TGTGCCAGTAACAACGGTGACAGGGCCTACGAGCAGTACTTC.

The chain couples TRBV28 to TRBJ2-7; 7 bases fit TRBD1. The length of the CDR3 is 11 residues. Germline CDR1 is MDHEN and CDR2 is SYDVKM. J was trimmed by 4 bases and V by 11 bases; bases with no gene match: 5. The CDR3 region has the DNA TGTGCCGCGACAGGGCGGTACGAGCAGTACTTC. It is translated as CAATGRYEQYF.

The chain couples TRBV5-4 to TRBJ2-5; 7 bases fit TRBD2. V dropped 3 bases and J dropped 3; count of bases not matched to a gene: 8. Germline values: CDR1 SGHNT, CDR2 YYREEE (reference sequence). The CDR3 contains 15 residues. In DNA, the CDR3 is TGTGCCAGCAGCTCCAGGCTAGCGGATAAAGAGACCCAGTACTTC. Its protein is CASSSRLADKETQYF.

This CDR3 reads CATSSRLSGSRNEQFF. For the CDR3, the DNA is TGTGCCACCAGCTCCCGCCTTAGCGGGAGTAGGAATGAGCAGTTCTTC. This rearrangement joins TRBV15 to TRBJ2-1, with 9 bases lining up with TRBD2. Germline V gene lookup returns CDR1 LNHNV and CDR2 YYDKDF (reference sequence). V dropped 5 bases and J dropped 7; count of bases not matched to a gene: 12. This CDR3 has 16 residues.

As for this clonotype: One end of the junction fails to match germline, which may point to a read error. This chain uses TRBV15 with TRBJ2-1; D possibly uses TRBD1 or TRBD2 (5 bases each). CDR1 and CDR2 from the germline V gene are LNHNV and YYDKDF (reference sequence). This CDR3 contains 11 residues. The CDR3 bases are TGTGCCACCAGCAGCGGGACCCAGCAGATCTTC. Amino acids: CATSSGTQQIF.